What follows is one T cell receptor (beta chain) and its context. This may be a read error, as it is one base from a much larger clone. Naive CD8 T cells were FACS-sorted by CD8+CD4-CCR7+CD45RA+ markers. This sample is drawn from a study of molecular identifiers for immune sequencing clone quantification. MiXCR, applied by TCRdb to the PCR reads, yields one record per CDR3 protein. The sample has about 40,000 distinct CDR3 sequences; approximately 17% are singletons. The CDR3 consists of 13 residues. Per the germline V gene, CDR1 is PRHDT and CDR2 is FYEKMQ (reference sequence). Trimming shortened V by 5 bases and J by 7 bases, and 11 bases separated the two germline ends.

This TCR came from a human donor in good health. Some libraries in this study had Jurkat cell RNA spiked in. Material for sequencing was naive CD8+ T cells from blood, with Jurkat cell RNA spiked in. Subset denoted: FACS-sorted CD8+CD4-CCR7+CD45RA+ naive T cells. J is TRBJ1-4 and V is TRBV13; the D is unclear. The CDR3 nucleotides read TGTGCCAGCAGCAAGATTAGCAGTGAAAAACTGTTTTTT. Its protein product is CASSKISSEKLFF.